This TCR beta chain was captured in a study of shared clonotypes between healthy human individuals. Study summary: Every donor yielded three CD4 naive, three CD4 memory, two CD8 naive and one CD8 memory plate. General study findings and limits: Sampling covered nothing but blood. Tissue TCR repertoires likely differ from those found in blood.

Naive CD8 cells comprised CD45RO-negative, CCR7-positively selected cells, excluding terminally differentiated effector memory CD45RA+ cells. The donors were all Caucasian adults (living in Nashville, Tennessee). DNA at about 210 ng, some 31,000 T cell genomes, went into sorted-subset replicate PCRs. TCRdb keeps only in-frame clones here, not all; method: immunoSEQ multiplex PCR. The sample includes under 2,000,000 clones, roughly 94% seen only once; the top ten take 0.95% to 1.5%. The germline gives CDR1 LGHNA, CDR2 YSLEER. The CDR3 is made up of 13 amino acids. The ends were cut back, 0 bases at V and 6 bases at J, with 8 bases in the middle. In regard to this clone: No antigen is known for it. Within the sample, other DNA sequences also encode this same CDR3.

The J gene is TRBJ1-2, the V gene TRBV4-3; D gene unclear. This sequence was found in a man aged 18 to 30 in good health. The specimen sequenced was naive CD8+ T cells sorted from blood. The CDR3 region has the DNA TGCGCCAGCAGCCAAGATCTTGGGGATGGCTACACCTTC. It specifies CASSQDLGDGYTF.